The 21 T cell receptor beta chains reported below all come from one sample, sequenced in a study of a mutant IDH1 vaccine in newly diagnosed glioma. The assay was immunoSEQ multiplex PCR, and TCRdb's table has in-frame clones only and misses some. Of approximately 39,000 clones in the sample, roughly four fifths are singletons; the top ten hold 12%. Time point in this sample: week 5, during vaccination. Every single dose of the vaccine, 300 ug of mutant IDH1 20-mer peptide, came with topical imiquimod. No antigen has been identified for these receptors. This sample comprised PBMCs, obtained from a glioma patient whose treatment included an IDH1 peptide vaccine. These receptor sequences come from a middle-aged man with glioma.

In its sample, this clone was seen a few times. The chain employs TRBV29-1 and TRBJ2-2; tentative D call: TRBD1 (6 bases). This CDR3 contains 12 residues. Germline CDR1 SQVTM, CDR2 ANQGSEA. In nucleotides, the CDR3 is TGCAGTGCGACAGGAGGAACCGGGGAGCTGTTTTTT. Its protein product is CSATGGTGELFF.

The CDR3 coding sequence is TGTGCCAGCGCCTGGGGGACAGGGGCAGTCTACGAGCAGTACTTC. Translating gives CASAWGTGAVYEQYF. V usage is TRBV11-3 and J usage is TRBJ2-7, with 10 bases matching TRBD1. The germline V gene has CDR1 SGHNT and CDR2 YENEEA. Trimming removed 8 bases from V and 3 bases from J; junction bases left unmatched: 10. CDR3 length equals 15 residues.

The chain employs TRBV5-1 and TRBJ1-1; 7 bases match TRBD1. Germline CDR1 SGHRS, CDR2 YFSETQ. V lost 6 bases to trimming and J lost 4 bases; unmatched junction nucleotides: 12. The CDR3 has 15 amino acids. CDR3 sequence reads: CASTEQGRLATEAFF. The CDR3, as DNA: TGCGCCAGCACCGAACAGGGGCGGTTGGCCACTGAAGCTTTCTTT.

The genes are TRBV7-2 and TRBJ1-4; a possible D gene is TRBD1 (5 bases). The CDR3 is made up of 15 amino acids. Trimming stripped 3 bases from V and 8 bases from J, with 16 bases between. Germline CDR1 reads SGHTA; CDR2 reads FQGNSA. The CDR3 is CASSLLTASGEKLFF. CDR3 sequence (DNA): TGTGCCAGCAGCTTGCTGACAGCCTCAGGGGAAAAACTGTTTTTT.

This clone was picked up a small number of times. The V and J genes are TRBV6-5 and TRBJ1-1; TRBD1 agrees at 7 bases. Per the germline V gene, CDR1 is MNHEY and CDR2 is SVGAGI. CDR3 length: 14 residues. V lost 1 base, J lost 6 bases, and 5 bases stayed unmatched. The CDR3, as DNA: TGTGCCAGCAGTTACTACCAGGGGGGAGCTGAAGCTTTCTTT. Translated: CASSYYQGGAEAFF.

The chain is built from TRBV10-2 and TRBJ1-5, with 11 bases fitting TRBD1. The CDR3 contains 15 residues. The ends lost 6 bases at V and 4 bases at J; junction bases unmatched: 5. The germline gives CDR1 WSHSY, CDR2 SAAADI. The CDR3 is CASRGGQGVNQPQHF. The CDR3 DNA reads TGCGCCAGCAGAGGGGGACAGGGGGTAAATCAGCCCCAGCATTTT.

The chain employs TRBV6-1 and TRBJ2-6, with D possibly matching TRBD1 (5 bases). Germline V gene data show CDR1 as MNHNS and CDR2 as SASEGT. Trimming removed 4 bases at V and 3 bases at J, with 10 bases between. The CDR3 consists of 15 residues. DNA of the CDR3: TGTGCCAGCAGTGCCGGACATAGTGGGGCCAACGTCCTGACTTTC. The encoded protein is CASSAGHSGANVLTF.

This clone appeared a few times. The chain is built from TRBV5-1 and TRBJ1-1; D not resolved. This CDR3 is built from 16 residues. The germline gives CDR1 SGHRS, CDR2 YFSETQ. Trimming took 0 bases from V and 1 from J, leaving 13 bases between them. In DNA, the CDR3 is TGCGCCAGCAGCTTGGGGGGAGGCTGGACGAACACTGAAGCTTTCTTT. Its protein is CASSLGGGWTNTEAFF. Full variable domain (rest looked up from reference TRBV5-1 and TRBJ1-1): KAGVTQTPRYLIKTRGQQVTLSCSPISGHRSVSWYQQTPGQGLQFLFEYFSETQRNKGNFPGRFSGRQFSNSRSEMNVSTLELGDSALYLCASSLGGGWTNTEAFFGQGTRLTVV.

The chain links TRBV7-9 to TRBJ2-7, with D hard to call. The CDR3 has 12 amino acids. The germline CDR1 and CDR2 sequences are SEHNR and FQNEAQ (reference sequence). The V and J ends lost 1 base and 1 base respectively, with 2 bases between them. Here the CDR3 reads CASSLVSYEQYF. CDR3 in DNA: TGTGCCAGCAGCTTAGTGTCCTACGAGCAGTACTTC.

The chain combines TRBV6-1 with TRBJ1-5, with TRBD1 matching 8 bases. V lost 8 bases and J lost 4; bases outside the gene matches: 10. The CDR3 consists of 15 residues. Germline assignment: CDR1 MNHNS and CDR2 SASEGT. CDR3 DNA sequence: TGTGCCAGCGCCCAAGGACAGGGCCGAAATCAGCCCCAGCATTTT. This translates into CASAQGQGRNQPQHF.

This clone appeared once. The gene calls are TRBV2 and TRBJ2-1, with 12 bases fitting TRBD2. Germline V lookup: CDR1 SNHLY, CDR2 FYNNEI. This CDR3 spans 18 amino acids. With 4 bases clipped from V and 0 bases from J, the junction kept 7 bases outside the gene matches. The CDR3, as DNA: TGTGCCAGCAGTGGGACTAGCGGGGAAATCAGCTCCTACAATGAGCAGTTCTTC. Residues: CASSGTSGEISSYNEQFF.

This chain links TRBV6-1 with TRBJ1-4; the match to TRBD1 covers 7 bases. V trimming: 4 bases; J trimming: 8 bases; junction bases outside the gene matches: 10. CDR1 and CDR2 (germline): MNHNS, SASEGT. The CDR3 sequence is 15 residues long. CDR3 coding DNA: TGTGCCAGCAGTGCTTCTCGGGACAGCACAGAAAAACTGTTTTTT. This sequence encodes CASSASRDSTEKLFF.

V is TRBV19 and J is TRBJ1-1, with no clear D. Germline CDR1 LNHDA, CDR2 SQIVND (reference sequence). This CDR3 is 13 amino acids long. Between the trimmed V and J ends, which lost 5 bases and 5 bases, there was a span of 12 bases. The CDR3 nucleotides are TGTGCCAGTAGTGCCTCACCGCTGACTGAAGCTTTCTTT. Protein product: CASSASPLTEAFF.

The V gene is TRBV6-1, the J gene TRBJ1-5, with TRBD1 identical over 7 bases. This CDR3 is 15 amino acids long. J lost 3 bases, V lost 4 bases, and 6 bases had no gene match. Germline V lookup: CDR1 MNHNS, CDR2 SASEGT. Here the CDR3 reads CASSVSGQNNQPQHF. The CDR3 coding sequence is TGTGCCAGCAGTGTTTCGGGACAGAACAATCAGCCCCAGCATTTT.

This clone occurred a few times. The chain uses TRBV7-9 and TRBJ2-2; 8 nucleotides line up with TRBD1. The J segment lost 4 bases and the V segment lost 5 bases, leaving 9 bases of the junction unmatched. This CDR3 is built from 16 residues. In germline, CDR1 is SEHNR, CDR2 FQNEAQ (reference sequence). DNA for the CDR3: TGTGCCAGCAGCCCAGACAGGGGATATGGCACCGGGGAGCTGTTTTTT. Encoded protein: CASSPDRGYGTGELFF.

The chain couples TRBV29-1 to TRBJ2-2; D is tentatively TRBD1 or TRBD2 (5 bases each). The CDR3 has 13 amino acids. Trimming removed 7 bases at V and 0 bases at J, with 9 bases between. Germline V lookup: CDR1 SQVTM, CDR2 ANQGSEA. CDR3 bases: TGCAGCGGGGGGAGATCGAACACCGGGGAGCTGTTTTTT. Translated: CSGGRSNTGELFF.

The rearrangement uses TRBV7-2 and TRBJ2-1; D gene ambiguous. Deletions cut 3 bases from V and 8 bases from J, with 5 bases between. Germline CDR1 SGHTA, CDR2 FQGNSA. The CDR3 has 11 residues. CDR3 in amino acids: CASSFAHEQFF. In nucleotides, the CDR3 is TGTGCCAGCAGCTTCGCCCATGAGCAGTTCTTC.

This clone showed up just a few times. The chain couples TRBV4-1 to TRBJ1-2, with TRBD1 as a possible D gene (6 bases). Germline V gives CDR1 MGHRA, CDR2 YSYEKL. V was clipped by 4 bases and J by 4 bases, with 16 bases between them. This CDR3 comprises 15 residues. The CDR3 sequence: CASSPPGQLGYGYTF. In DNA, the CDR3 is TGCGCCAGCAGCCCGCCTGGACAGCTGGGCTATGGCTACACCTTC.

CDR3 sequence reads: CASRGESYEQYF. The CDR3 nucleotides read TGCGCCAGCAGGGGGGAGTCCTACGAGCAGTACTTC. The J gene is TRBJ2-7, the V gene TRBV5-1, with D possibly being TRBD1 or TRBD2 (5 bases each). Trimming left V 5 bases short and J 1 base short, with 7 bases between. The CDR3 is 12 residues long. Germline lookup yields CDR1 SGHRS and CDR2 YFSETQ.

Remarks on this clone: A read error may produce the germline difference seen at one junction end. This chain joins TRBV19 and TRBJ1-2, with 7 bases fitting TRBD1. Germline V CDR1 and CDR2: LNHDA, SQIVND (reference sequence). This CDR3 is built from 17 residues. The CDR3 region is CASSLDRDSTFDYGYTF. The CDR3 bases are TGTGCCAGTAGTTTAGACCGGGACAGCACCTTTGACTATGGCTACACCTTC.

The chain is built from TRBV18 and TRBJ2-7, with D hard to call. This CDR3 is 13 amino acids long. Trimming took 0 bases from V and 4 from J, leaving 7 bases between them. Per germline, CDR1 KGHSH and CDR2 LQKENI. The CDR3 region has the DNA TGTGCCAGCTCACCACCGCCAGGTTACGAGCAGTACTTC. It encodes CASSPPPGYEQYF.